This record concerns one TCR beta chain sequence. This sample is drawn from a study of blood T cells in healthy people across ages. Then a second PCR, running roughly 6 to 12 cycles, was carried out with a sample-barcoded 5' primer and a J-beta primer mix. TCRdb ran MiXCR on the 5' RACE reads and lists one entry per CDR3 protein. The data show about a million distinct CDR3 sequences, 51% seen once. Germline lookup yields CDR1 DFQATT and CDR2 SNEGSKA (reference sequence). V was clipped by 6 bases and J by 0 bases, with 9 bases between them. The CDR3 runs 13 residues. The TCR sequence derives from a woman aged 60-75 years in good health. The J gene is TRBJ2-1, the V gene TRBV20-1; D call uncertain. The specimen sequenced was blood. For the CDR3, the DNA is TGCAGTGCCCTTTCCGCCTCCTACAATGAGCAGTTCTTC. Amino acid sequence: CSALSASYNEQFF.